This is a list of T cell receptor beta chains from one sample in a study of shared clonotypes between healthy human individuals. TCRdb keeps only in-frame clones here, not all; method: immunoSEQ multiplex PCR. In the table there are some 700,000 clones, about 90% of which are singletons. The material sequenced was memory CD8+ T cells from PBMCs. These receptors all stem from a man between 18 and 35 years old in good health. Some clones in this sample may be carry-over from other donors' samples. Both conserved end residues are part of each CDR3. D genes are given only for firm matches. Some rows mark clone size as missing; the rest say once, few, many or name a class of expanded clone.

length: 12; D: .; V: TRBV13; size: .; J: TRBJ2-3; DNA: TGTGCCAGCAGCTTGGACACAGATACGCAGTATTTT; CDR3: CASSLDTDTQYF
length: 12; D: .; V: TRBV27; size: .; J: TRBJ1-4; DNA: TGTGCCAGCAGTCCCGGGGTCGAAAAACTGTTTTTT; CDR3: CASSPGVEKLFF
length: 17; D: .; V: TRBV7-9; size: once; J: TRBJ1-1; DNA: TGTGCCAGCAGCTCTCTAGGCCAGGCTCTTCGAAACACTGAAGCTTTCTTT; CDR3: CASSSLGQALRNTEAFF
length: 13; D: .; V: TRBV7-9; size: .; J: TRBJ2-7; DNA: TGTGCCAGCAGCTCCCCGGTCAGGTACGAGCAGTACTTC; CDR3: CASSSPVRYEQYF
length: 16; D: .; V: TRBV6-5; size: .; J: TRBJ2-1; DNA: TGTGCCAGCAGTTACTCTTCAGGGGAACGGGGCAATGAGCAGTTCTTC; CDR3: CASSYSSGERGNEQFF
length: 15; D: TRBD1; V: TRBV7-6; size: .; J: TRBJ2-5; DNA: TGTGCCAGCAGCTTTTACGGACAGGTCCAAGAGACCCAGTACTTC; CDR3: CASSFYGQVQETQYF
length: 17; D: TRBD2; V: TRBV29-1; size: .; J: TRBJ2-7; DNA: TGCAGCGCGTCCGGGACTAGTAGTTCTATCTCTGCCTTGGTGCAGTACTTC; CDR3: CSASGTSSSISALVQYF
length: 17; D: .; V: TRBV13; size: .; J: TRBJ2-2; DNA: TGTGCCAGCAGCTTAGACGGCGGGTCAGAGGGCACCGGGGAGCTGTTTTTT; CDR3: CASSLDGGSEGTGELFF
length: 15; D: .; V: TRBV7-2; size: .; J: TRBJ2-7; DNA: TGTGCCAGCAGCGGAACGGGACGGATATTATACGAGCAGTACTTC; CDR3: CASSGTGRILYEQYF
length: 16; D: TRBD2; V: TRBV7-9; size: .; J: TRBJ2-1; DNA: TGTGCCAGCAGCTTCCACGGCCGGGGGGTCTACAATGAGCAGTTCTTC; CDR3: CASSFHGRGVYNEQFF
length: 15; D: TRBD2; V: TRBV6-5; size: once; J: TRBJ2-7; DNA: TGTGCCAGCAGGCCCAATAGCGGGGGGGGGTACGAGCAGTACTTC; CDR3: CASRPNSGGGYEQYF
length: 18; D: .; V: TRBV6-1; size: .; J: TRBJ1-5; DNA: TGTGCCAGCAGTGAAGGGCAGGGGCCATACCCTAGCAATCAGCCCCAGCATTTT; CDR3: CASSEGQGPYPSNQPQHF
length: 12; D: .; V: TRBV5-4; size: .; J: TRBJ1-2; DNA: TGTGCCAGCGGCGGGAGGGACTATGGCTACACCTTC; CDR3: CASGGRDYGYTF
length: 15; D: TRBD2; V: TRBV29-1; size: .; J: TRBJ2-3; DNA: TGCAGCGTGGAAACTAGCGGGAGGACAGGAGATACGCAGTATTTT; CDR3: CSVETSGRTGDTQYF
length: 15; D: .; V: TRBV6-5; size: .; J: TRBJ1-2; DNA: TGTGCCAGCAGTTACACGACGGACGGATTCTATGGCTACACCTTC; CDR3: CASSYTTDGFYGYTF
length: 15; D: .; V: TRBV9; size: .; J: TRBJ2-7; DNA: TGTGCCAGCAGCCCCTTCGGACACTTCTCCTACGAGCAGTACTTC; CDR3: CASSPFGHFSYEQYF
length: 17; D: TRBD1; V: TRBV29-1; size: once; J: TRBJ2-7; DNA: TGCAGCGCCGGCTGGGACAGGGCTCGTTACCCCTCCTACGAGCAGTACTTC; CDR3: CSAGWDRARYPSYEQYF
length: 14; D: TRBD2; V: TRBV27; size: .; J: TRBJ2-3; DNA: TGTGCCAGCAGCGGGACTAGCAAGGTGGATACGCAGTATTTT; CDR3: CASSGTSKVDTQYF
length: 15; D: .; V: TRBV5-6; size: .; J: TRBJ2-7; DNA: TGTGCCAGCAGCTCTCAGGGAGTATTTCCCTACGAGCAGTACTTC; CDR3: CASSSQGVFPYEQYF
length: 13; D: .; V: TRBV29-1; size: .; J: TRBJ2-7; DNA: TGCAGCGTTGAATACGGAGGGCCCTACGAGCAGTACTTC; CDR3: CSVEYGGPYEQYF
length: 13; D: TRBD1; V: TRBV9; size: .; J: TRBJ2-7; DNA: TGTGCCAGCAGCGAGCTGGACAGGGACGAGCAGTACTTC; CDR3: CASSELDRDEQYF